The 5 T cell receptor beta chains presented below share a single source sample, sequenced in a study of blood T cells in healthy people across ages. Next came a second PCR, run for about 6 to 12 cycles, which used a sample-barcoded 5' primer along with a J-beta primer mix. TCRdb passed the 5' RACE reads through MiXCR, listing each CDR3 protein once. Found here are around 1,500,000 distinct CDR3 sequences, about 28% of them singletons; the top ten hold over 7%. Sample: blood. The source of these receptors is a woman aged 25-40 years in good health.

This sequence joins TRBV10-1 and TRBJ2-5; TRBD1 matches 7 bases. Germline values: CDR1 WNHNN, CDR2 SYGVQD (reference sequence). This CDR3 is 16 amino acids long. The J segment lost 1 base and the V segment lost 2 bases, leaving 7 bases of the junction unmatched. The CDR3 coding sequence is TGCGCCAGCAGTGAGGGTGGCAGGGGGTTCCAAGAGACCCAGTACTTC. Protein sequence: CASSEGGRGFQETQYF.

The table lists this clonotype with a few counts. The V gene is TRBV29-1, the J gene TRBJ2-3; the D is unclear. Germline CDR1 SQVTM, CDR2 ANQGSEA. There are 13 residues in the CDR3. Trimming took off 3 bases at V and 0 bases at J, with 7 bases between the two ends. In DNA, the CDR3 is TGCAGCGTTGAGGTACTGAGCACAGATACGCAGTATTTT. Its protein is CSVEVLSTDTQYF.

Comments on this clonotype: A much larger clone differs from this one at a single base, so this may be a read error. The chain uses TRBV28 and TRBJ1-6; TRBD1 agrees at 9 bases. The germline V gene has CDR1 MDHEN and CDR2 SYDVKM. The CDR3 contains 17 residues. V lost 4 bases to trimming and J lost 8 bases; unmatched junction nucleotides: 12. This CDR3 is CASSSLKGTGMDSPLHF. CDR3 nucleotide sequence: TGTGCCAGCAGTTCCCTAAAAGGGACAGGGATGGATTCACCCCTCCACTTT.

This clonotype was detected a few times. The V call is TRBV20-1, the J call TRBJ2-7; perhaps TRBD2 as D (7 bases). V was pared by 3 bases and J by 2 bases, with 20 bases between. This CDR3 is 16 amino acids long. The germline V gene has CDR1 DFQATT and CDR2 SNEGSKA (reference sequence). The CDR3 DNA is TGCAGTGCTAGCGCGGGGGCTACTTCCATAGCCTACGAGCAGTACTTC. Protein: CSASAGATSIAYEQYF.

This clonotype was found a few times. The V call is TRBV7-2, the J call TRBJ1-4; a possible D gene is TRBD1 (6 bases). This CDR3 has 14 amino acids. Germline V gives CDR1 SGHTA, CDR2 FQGNSA. V lost 1 base and J lost 8, with 11 bases in between. The CDR3 DNA reads TGTGCCAGCAGCTTAGACAGGGTCTCCGAAAAACTGTTTTTT. This codes for CASSLDRVSEKLFF.